The sequence of this T cell receptor beta chain was determined in a study of shared clonotypes between healthy human individuals. Turning to the study itself: For every donor, three CD4 naive, three CD4 memory, two CD8 naive and one CD8 memory plates were used.

The junction had 7 bases not matched to a gene; V was cut back by 6 bases and J by 6 bases. This CDR3 spans 14 amino acids. CDR1 is MDHEN and CDR2 is SYDVKM in the germline V gene. The sorted-subset replicate PCRs were given 200 ng DNA, which is some 29,000 T cell genomes. Method: immunoSEQ multiplex PCR; TCRdb's copy keeps in-frame clones and lacks some. The table records 650,000 to 700,000 clones, about 90% of them present only once. The chain has TRBV28 and TRBJ1-2, with TRBD1 identical over 10 bases. Material for sequencing was memory CD8+ T cells from PBMCs. Documented subset: CD45RO+ cells pooled with CCR7-negative TemRA cells. The TCR comes from a man aged 18 to 29 in good health. Some clones in this sample may be carry-over from other donors' samples. The CDR3 region is CASSPAGTGDGYTF. The DNA of the CDR3 is TGTGCCAGCAGCCCCGCCGGGACAGGGGATGGCTACACCTTC.